These T cell receptor beta chains were read from a single sample in a study of cytomegalovirus exposure and HLA in healthy donors. Sequenced by immunoSEQ multiplex PCR; TCRdb stores in-frame clones only, minus some. The sample consists of around 120,000 clones, around nine tenths of them appearing once. The sequencing input was PBMCs. The source is a woman aged 18 to 35 in good health and CMV-seropositive. CDR3s include the opening cysteine and the closing phenylalanine or tryptophan. The size field is filled for only some rows; it gives once, few, many or a size class.

clone size: once; V gene: TRBV21-1; CDR3 protein: CASSNHYEQYF
clone size: .; V gene: TRBV27; CDR3 protein: CASSLYGGFYSNQPQHF
clone size: .; V gene: TRBV7-8; CDR3 protein: CASSRAGRTDTQYF
clone size: .; V gene: TRBV5-1; CDR3 protein: CASSMDLPTDTQYF
clone size: .; V gene: TRBV27; CDR3 protein: CASRAGVTEAFF
clone size: .; V gene: TRBV29-1; CDR3 protein: CSVASRGGANTGELFF
clone size: .; V gene: TRBV4-2; CDR3 protein: CASSQDLDGEAFF
clone size: .; V gene: TRBV29-1; CDR3 protein: CSVWGQGAYTDTQYF
clone size: .; V gene: TRBV2; CDR3 protein: CASKKGQPNTEAFF
clone size: .; V gene: TRBV30; CDR3 protein: CAWSGYGRTSSGNTIYF
clone size: once; V gene: TRBV6-1; CDR3 protein: CASSLQGRTSYEQYF
clone size: .; V gene: TRBV5-6; CDR3 protein: CASSPGTPREQYF
clone size: .; V gene: TRBV4-1; CDR3 protein: CASSQPRQGANYGYTF
clone size: .; V gene: TRBV2; CDR3 protein: CASSKRVTGGSYNEQFF
clone size: .; V gene: TRBV7-2; CDR3 protein: CASSFAVSGSHEQYF
clone size: once; V gene: TRBV6-5; CDR3 protein: CASSTTGGSNQPQHF
clone size: .; V gene: TRBV13; CDR3 protein: CASSLGTVEADTQYF
clone size: few; V gene: TRBV19; CDR3 protein: CASSIIPGWEQYF
clone size: .; V gene: TRBV27; CDR3 protein: CASSPWTGSDLSGNTIYF
clone size: .; V gene: TRBV4-2; CDR3 protein: CASSQVGGMLYTEAFF
clone size: .; V gene: TRBV7-9; CDR3 protein: CASSFRGNEQFF
clone size: .; V gene: TRBV7-2; CDR3 protein: CASGRDLPPYEQYF
clone size: .; V gene: TRBV6-6; CDR3 protein: CASSPSGGTADEQYF
clone size: .; V gene: TRBV2; CDR3 protein: CASSEKFSGQHSYEQYF
clone size: .; V gene: TRBV29-1; CDR3 protein: CSVEVGATDTQYF
clone size: few; V gene: TRBV10-3; CDR3 protein: CAISESVAGPGDTQYF
clone size: once; V gene: TRBV7-9; CDR3 protein: CASSKQGPYEQYF